This T cell receptor (beta chain) was retrieved from a study of blood T cell repertoires in COVID-19. Across the whole study: Sites across the United States, Italy and Spain contributed samples from acute and convalescent COVID-19. Sample material is recorded as cDNA or gDNA derived from T cells, B-cell-depleted T cells, or PBMCs.

V dropped 5 bases and J dropped 6; count of bases not matched to a gene: 7. CDR1 is GTSNPN, CDR2 SVGIG, per germline (reference sequence). This CDR3 is 13 amino acids long. Assay used: immunoSEQ multiplex PCR; TCRdb lists only in-frame clones, some missing. The sample shows approximately 74,000 clones, 80% to 90% of them seen only once. This rearrangement joins TRBV30 to TRBJ1-2, with 9 positions matching TRBD1. Sequenced: peripheral blood. The sequence was obtained from a woman at least 80 years old with active or convalescent COVID-19. The CDR3 loop is CAWAGTGRDGYTF. In DNA form, the CDR3 reads TGTGCCTGGGCCGGGACAGGGCGAGATGGCTACACCTTC.